This T cell receptor beta chain is drawn from a study of T cell repertoires in cytomegalovirus infection. Study in general: Both CMV infection and a matching HLA type were indicated by public TCR beta signatures.

Study-level points and caveats: Using cumulative public TCR beta family frequency, the authors identified those who carried CMV together with the relevant HLA. HLA-C-restricted CMV clonotypes gave the most frequent clonotype in two of eight donors.

TCRdb reprocessed the reads via MiXCR and lists one record per CDR3 protein. The sample carries hundreds of thousands of distinct CDR3 sequences, almost 30% recorded once. With respect to this clonotype: Its antigen is not known.

This TCR came from a human donor in good health (CMV status not recorded). Some clones in this sample may be carry-over from other donors' samples. This material consisted of cultured PBMCs, taken from culture after CMV antigen stimulation.

This CDR3 reads CAWRLAGGPHNEQFF. CDR3 nucleotide sequence: TGTGCCTGGAGGTTAGCGGGAGGGCCCCACAATGAGCAGTTCTTC. The rearrangement joins TRBV30 to TRBJ2-1; TRBD2 agrees at 11 bases. The CDR3 has 15 residues. Unmatched junction bases numbered 6, after V lost 3 bases and J lost 5 bases. Germline-derived CDR1 and CDR2 are GTSNPN and SVGIG (reference sequence).